The 27 T cell receptor beta chains below come from one sample, sequenced in a study of T cell responses to AZD1222 COVID-19 vaccine. Data came from immunoSEQ multiplex PCR; TCRdb stores just in-frame clones and leaves some out. The sample lists about 180,000 clones, roughly 88% occurring once. Sequencing was performed on peripheral blood, taken 28 days after the second AZD1222 dose. Receptors were obtained from an adult who received the AZD1222 COVID-19 vaccine.

V usage is TRBV19 and J usage is TRBJ1-1; maybe TRBD1 (6 bases). The ends were cut back, 1 base at V and 6 bases at J, with 9 bases in the middle. This CDR3 is 13 amino acids long. In germline, CDR1 is LNHDA, CDR2 SQIVND (reference sequence). CDR3 loop: CASSIAQGSEAFF. CDR3 nucleotide sequence: TGTGCCAGTAGTATAGCCCAGGGGTCTGAAGCTTTCTTT. The entire variable domain, with the rest obtained from reference TRBV19 and TRBJ1-1, is as follows: DGGITQSPKYLFRKEGQNVTLSCEQNLNHDAMYWYRQDPGQGLRLIYYSQIVNDFQKGDIAEGYSVSREKKESFPLTVTSAQKNPTAFYLCASSIAQGSEAFFGQGTRLTVV.

The chain couples TRBV5-4 to TRBJ2-7; no clear D. V was clipped by 5 bases and J by 0 bases, with 12 bases between them. Germline V gene sequence: CDR1 SGHNT, CDR2 YYREEE (reference sequence). The CDR3 runs 14 residues. This CDR3 is CASRLETSSYEQYF. CDR3 bases: TGTGCCAGCAGACTCGAGACAAGCTCCTACGAGCAGTACTTC.

The J gene is TRBJ1-1, the V gene TRBV27; D not certain. V gave up 6 bases and J gave up 5 bases, with 16 bases separating them. In germline, CDR1 is MNHEY, CDR2 SMNVEV (reference sequence). This CDR3 spans 14 amino acids. CDR3 sequence (DNA): TGTGCCAGCAGGGCAACTTGGGTTGGAACTGAAGCTTTCTTT. Protein sequence: CASRATWVGTEAFF.

In this sample, this clone turned up once. CDR3 loop: CASSPPGRGASGYTF. The CDR3, as DNA: TGTGCCAGCAGCCCGCCGGGTCGGGGGGCGTCCGGCTACACCTTC. The chain is built from TRBV5-6 and TRBJ1-2, with D perhaps matching TRBD1 (6 bases). The CDR3 consists of 15 residues. Germline CDR1 is SGHDT and CDR2 is YYEEEE. Trimming removed 4 bases at V and 8 bases at J, with 21 bases between.

V and J are TRBV3-1 (or the pseudogene TRBV3-2) and TRBJ2-7, with TRBD1 matching over 9 bases. Germline CDR1 and CDR2: LGHDT and YNNKEL (reference sequence). CDR3 length equals 13 residues. The V gene end was trimmed by 4 bases and the J gene end by 6 bases; junction bases not matched to a gene: 4. The CDR3 is CASSRDRVLEQYF. CDR3 DNA: TGTGCCAGCAGCCGGGACAGGGTGCTCGAGCAGTACTTC.

This CDR3 reads CASSLDPGWSSYEQYF. The CDR3 bases are TGCGCCAGCAGCTTGGATCCAGGCTGGAGCTCCTACGAGCAGTACTTC. This rearrangement joins TRBV5-1 to TRBJ2-7; D gene ambiguous. Trimming shortened V by 0 bases and J by 0 bases, and 13 bases separated the two germline ends. In germline, CDR1 is SGHRS, CDR2 YFSETQ. The length of the CDR3 is 16 residues.

The V call is TRBV19, the J call TRBJ1-2, with 9 bases matching TRBD1. After removal of 3 bases from V and 5 bases from J, the junction contained 10 bases not matched to a gene. Per the germline V gene, CDR1 is LNHDA and CDR2 is SQIVND (reference sequence). The CDR3 is 16 residues long. CDR3 in amino acids: CASSILGTGPEYGYTF. The CDR3 nucleotides are TGTGCCAGTAGTATCCTAGGGACAGGGCCGGAATATGGCTACACCTTC.

V usage is TRBV19 and J usage is TRBJ1-4, with 7 positions matching TRBD1. This CDR3 contains 14 residues. V shed 5 bases, J shed 8 bases, and the junction held 8 bases outside the gene matches. In germline, CDR1 is LNHDA, CDR2 SQIVND (reference sequence). The CDR3 loop reads CASSVREGAEKLFF. DNA of the CDR3: TGTGCCAGTAGTGTTCGGGAGGGGGCCGAAAAACTGTTTTTT.

This clone showed up just a few times. The rearrangement uses TRBV5-1 and TRBJ1-4; no reliable D call. CDR1 SGHRS and CDR2 YFSETQ come from the germline V gene. Trimming removed 0 bases at V and 5 bases at J, with 8 bases between. There are 14 residues in the CDR3. CDR3 protein: CASSLEADNEKLFF. CDR3 in DNA: TGCGCCAGCAGCTTGGAGGCGGACAATGAAAAACTGTTTTTT.

The genes are TRBV7-2 and TRBJ1-2; D is perhaps TRBD1 (6 bases). The CDR3 has 16 amino acids. Trimming pared 5 bases from V and 2 bases from J, leaving 18 bases between. Per germline, CDR1 SGHTA and CDR2 FQGNSA. The CDR3 coding sequence is TGTGCCAGCAGCCAAACCGGACAGTCCTCAAACTATGGCTACACCTTC. The encoded protein is CASSQTGQSSNYGYTF.

The CDR3 spells CASSQHRESSGNTIYF. The CDR3 DNA is TGTGCCAGCAGCCAACATCGGGAGAGCTCTGGAAACACCATATATTTT. The chain recombines TRBV4-2 with TRBJ1-3; D is uncertain. Germline CDR1 LGHNA, CDR2 YNFKEQ. Trimming removed 2 bases from V and 0 bases from J, with 11 bases in between. This CDR3 has 16 amino acids.

V gene TRBV5-1 combines with J gene TRBJ2-7, with TRBD2 as a possible D gene (6 bases). Germline loops: CDR1 SGHRS, CDR2 YFSETQ. This CDR3 is built from 14 residues. Trimming cost V 4 bases and J 2 bases, with 13 bases left between them. DNA for the CDR3: TGCGCCAGCAGCCTCGGGGGTCTACCCTACGAGCAGTACTTC. This codes for CASSLGGLPYEQYF.

The chain combines TRBV5-1 with TRBJ1-4, with 7 bases that match TRBD1. Germline assignment: CDR1 SGHRS and CDR2 YFSETQ. The CDR3 length is 15 residues. J lost 8 bases, V lost 0 bases, and 7 bases had no gene match. In nucleotides, the CDR3 is TGCGCCAGCAGCTTGGGACAGGGTGAGGTGGAAAAACTGTTTTTT. Its protein product is CASSLGQGEVEKLFF.

V gene TRBV19 combines with J gene TRBJ1-5; a possible D gene is TRBD1 (6 bases). In germline, CDR1 is LNHDA, CDR2 SQIVND (reference sequence). V shed 7 bases and J shed 2 bases, with 15 bases lying between them. The CDR3 extends over 15 amino acids. CDR3: CASNDRRAGNQPQHF. The CDR3 nucleotides read TGTGCCAGTAACGACAGGCGGGCGGGCAATCAGCCCCAGCATTTT.

V is TRBV3-1 (or the pseudogene TRBV3-2) and J is TRBJ1-2; D remains unclear. Germline assignment: CDR1 LGHDT and CDR2 YNNKEL (reference sequence). V lost 1 base, J lost 4 bases, and 13 bases lay in between. The length of the CDR3 is 15 residues. The CDR3 DNA reads TGTGCCAGCAGCCAAGGACAATCCGCAGGCTATGGCTACACCTTC. It is translated as CASSQGQSAGYGYTF.

The chain couples TRBV28 to TRBJ2-3, with 9 nucleotides matching TRBD1. V gave up 5 bases and J gave up 1 base; unmatched junction bases: 4. This CDR3 is 15 amino acids long. CDR1 and CDR2 (germline): MDHEN, SYDVKM. The CDR3 DNA reads TGTGCCAGCAGTACTAGGACAGGGGGCACAGATACGCAGTATTTT. Its translation is CASSTRTGGTDTQYF.

The chain employs TRBV9 and TRBJ2-5; 10 positions match TRBD1. The CDR3 sequence is 16 residues long. Germline V CDR1 and CDR2: SGDLS, YYNGEE. J was trimmed by 2 bases and V by 1 base; bases with no gene match: 5. The CDR3 protein is CASSVSGTGAQETQYF. CDR3 bases: TGTGCCAGCAGCGTATCCGGGACAGGGGCGCAAGAGACCCAGTACTTC.

The rearrangement joins TRBV7-3 to TRBJ1-1; perhaps TRBD1 as D (6 bases). CDR1 SGHTA and CDR2 FQGTGA come from the germline V gene. CDR3 length equals 13 residues. V was cut by 8 bases and J by 0 bases, with 10 bases left in between. The DNA for the CDR3 is TGTGCCAGCCGAGAGGGGGTGAACACTGAAGCTTTCTTT. Its protein is CASREGVNTEAFF.

V and J are TRBV28 and TRBJ1-2; a weak D match, TRBD1 (5 bases). V was pared by 7 bases and J by 8 bases, with 20 bases between. The germline CDR1 and CDR2 sequences are MDHEN and SYDVKM. The CDR3 loop spans 14 amino acids. The CDR3 is CASTPSLGGVGYTF. The CDR3 region has the DNA TGTGCCAGCACCCCAAGTCTGGGAGGGGTCGGCTACACCTTC.

V is TRBV7-7 and J is TRBJ2-1; 8 bases fit TRBD2. CDR3 size: 16 residues. The germline V gene encodes CDR1 SSHAT and CDR2 FNYEAQ (reference sequence). J was trimmed by 9 bases and V by 4 bases; bases with no gene match: 14. CDR3 nucleotide sequence: TGTGCCAGCAGCTCCGGAGTCGGGGGGGCTTCTGGTGAGCAGTTCTTC. It yields the protein CASSSGVGGASGEQFF.

The chain links TRBV6-5 to TRBJ2-7, with D perhaps TRBD2 (6 bases). Deletions cut 0 bases from V and 0 bases from J, with 9 bases between. The CDR3 is made up of 15 amino acids. Germline CDR1 and CDR2: MNHEY and SVGAGI. In DNA, the CDR3 is TGTGCCAGCAGTTACTCCGACGGGAGCTCCTACGAGCAGTACTTC. Protein: CASSYSDGSSYEQYF.

CDR3 nucleotides: TGTGCCAGTAGTATTCCGGGGGGGGCCTACGAGCAGTACTTC. Residues: CASSIPGGAYEQYF. The chain couples TRBV19 to TRBJ2-7, with 8 bases identical to TRBD2. The CDR3 length is 14 residues. Germline V gene sequence: CDR1 LNHDA, CDR2 SQIVND (reference sequence). With 3 bases clipped from V and 2 bases from J, the junction kept 3 bases outside the gene matches.

The chain couples TRBV19 to TRBJ1-3; TRBD1 matches at 8 bases. Trimming removed 7 bases from V and 4 bases from J; junction bases left unmatched: 9. Germline V lookup: CDR1 LNHDA, CDR2 SQIVND (reference sequence). This CDR3 has 15 amino acids. CDR3 region: CASTTAGQGGNTIYF. CDR3 DNA: TGTGCCAGTACCACAGCCGGACAGGGAGGAAACACCATATATTTT.

This clone was seen just once. This chain joins TRBV19 and TRBJ1-2; D call uncertain. The germline V gene has CDR1 LNHDA and CDR2 SQIVND (reference sequence). V lost 5 bases, J lost 0 bases, and 13 bases lay in between. The CDR3 spans 15 residues. The DNA of the CDR3 is TGTGCCAGTAGTCCCACTCAGGAAGCTAACTATGGCTACACCTTC. Its protein product is CASSPTQEANYGYTF.

The chain employs TRBV30 and TRBJ1-4; D call uncertain. V was pared by 3 bases and J by 3 bases, with 11 bases between. CDR3 length: 14 amino acids. Germline lookup yields CDR1 GTSNPN and CDR2 SVGIG (reference sequence). The CDR3, as DNA: TGTGCCTGGAGAGGAGAGACGGCTAATGAAAAACTGTTTTTT. Amino acid sequence: CAWRGETANEKLFF. The whole variable domain, filled in from reference TRBV30 and TRBJ1-4, reads SQTIHQWPATLVQPVGSPLSLECTVEGTSNPNLYWYRQAAGRGLQLLFYSVGIGQISSEVPQNLSASRPQDRQFILSSKKLLLSDSGFYLCAWRGETANEKLFFGSGTQLSVL.

The chain joins TRBV30 to TRBJ1-4; 7 bases fit TRBD1. J lost 8 bases, V lost 5 bases, and 11 bases had no gene match. CDR3 length: 14 residues. The germline CDR1 and CDR2 sequences are GTSNPN and SVGIG (reference sequence). The CDR3 spells CAWGRAGGGEKLFF. The CDR3 DNA reads as TGTGCCTGGGGCCGGGCAGGGGGAGGGGAAAAACTGTTTTTT.

The chain employs TRBV3-1 (or the pseudogene TRBV3-2) and TRBJ2-5, with 13 bases matching TRBD2. Trimming cost V 5 bases and J 3 bases; bases outside gene matches: 9. Germline V gene lookup returns CDR1 LGHDT and CDR2 YNNKEL (reference sequence). CDR3 length equals 17 residues. CDR3 sequence: CASSKLAGGYREETQYF. The CDR3 DNA is TGTGCCAGCAGCAAACTAGCGGGGGGGTATCGGGAAGAGACCCAGTACTTC.